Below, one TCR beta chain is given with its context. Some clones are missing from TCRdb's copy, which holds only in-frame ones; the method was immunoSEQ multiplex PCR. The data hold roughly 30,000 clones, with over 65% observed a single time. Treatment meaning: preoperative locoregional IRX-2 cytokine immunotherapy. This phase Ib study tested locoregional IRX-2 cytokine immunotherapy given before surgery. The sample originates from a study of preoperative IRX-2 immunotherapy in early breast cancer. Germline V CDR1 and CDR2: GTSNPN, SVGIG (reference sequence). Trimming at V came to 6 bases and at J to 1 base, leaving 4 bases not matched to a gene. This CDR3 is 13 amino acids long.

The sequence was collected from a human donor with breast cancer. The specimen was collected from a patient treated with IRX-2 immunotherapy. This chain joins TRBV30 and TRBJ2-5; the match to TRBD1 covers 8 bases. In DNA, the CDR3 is TGTGCCTGCAGAGGACAGGGCCAAGAGACCCAGTACTTC. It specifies CACRGQGQETQYF.